The clone carrying this T cell receptor beta chain came up many times. What it recognizes is unknown. The CDR3 regions of TCR beta were amplified from RNA transcripts. The primer set for the first-round RT-PCR of the TCR CDR3 was HTBI. In TCRdb, the multiplex PCR reads were re-called with MiXCR into one record per CDR3 protein. The sample contains approximately 590,000 distinct CDR3 sequences, about a sixth of which appear only once. Unmatched junction bases numbered 4, after V lost 0 bases and J lost 9 bases. The germline gives CDR1 LGHDT, CDR2 YNNKEL (reference sequence). The CDR3 consists of 14 residues. The sample originates from a study of T cells in Graves' hyperthyroidism and ophthalmopathy. A roughly 9.3 ml volume of fresh peripheral blood provided the PBMCs. Study-level findings and limits: Among clonotypes expanded in thyroid above 0.001, most were also found in blood. Separating ophthalmopathy from stable hyperthyroidism was achieved by a 13 V-J model.

The J gene is TRBJ2-1, the V gene TRBV3-1, with TRBD2 matching over 8 bases. The specimen sequenced was blood. The clonotype comes from a young woman with Graves' hyperthyroidism. Written as DNA, the CDR3 is TGTGCCAGCAGCCAAGATCCCACTAGCGGTGAGCAGTTCTTC. Amino acids: CASSQDPTSGEQFF.